What follows are 17 T cell receptor beta chains derived from one specimen sequenced in a study of Ad26.COV2.S vaccination and SARS-CoV-2 variants (dated by TCRdb to the early 2020s). Libraries were constructed by the immunoSEQ multiplex PCR assay. The clones in this table, taken by TCRdb from immuneACCESS, are in-frame only. Not every clone is retained; where verified, under half of the shortfall comes from an unresolved V gene, and the cause of the rest is unknown. The sample table lists roughly 460,000 clones, about 89% of them with a count of one. The biggest ten clones account for around 1.8% of the sample. Read against the paper, the sample's treatment or condition label means: around 19 received Ad26.COV2.S at low or high dose, single or two shots; about 5 received placebo; per-sample allocation not given. Repertoires of vaccine and placebo recipients were sequenced from samples collected on day 63 after the first injection.

Sequenced material: peripheral blood, taken in a trial of Ad26.COV2.S vaccine versus placebo. The receptors here all came from a person aged 18 to 65 who received the Ad26.COV2.S COVID-19 vaccine or a placebo.

The chain uses TRBV6-5 and TRBJ2-5; D not certain. CDR1 and CDR2 (germline): MNHEY, SVGAGI. The ends were cut back, 3 bases at V and 3 bases at J, with 11 bases in the middle. This CDR3 is built from 14 residues. The CDR3 DNA reads as TGTGCCAGCAGTTATTTGGTGTCAGAAGAGACCCAGTACTTC. Protein sequence: CASSYLVSEETQYF.

The chain is built from TRBV28 and TRBJ1-5, with 8 bases that match TRBD1. V was pared by 6 bases and J by 2 bases, with 6 bases of the junction left unmatched. The germline V gene encodes CDR1 MDHEN and CDR2 SYDVKM. The CDR3 length is 15 residues. Here the CDR3 DNA reads TGTGCCAGCAGACTACAGGGGGGTGGCAATCAGCCCCAGCATTTT. It specifies CASRLQGGGNQPQHF.

The J gene is TRBJ1-1, the V gene TRBV5-1; D is uncertain. CDR1 and CDR2 (germline): SGHRS, YFSETQ. Deletions cut 4 bases from V and 2 bases from J, with 9 bases between. The CDR3 runs to 13 residues. The CDR3 region is CASSPIVNTEAFF. DNA for the CDR3: TGCGCCAGCAGCCCCATAGTAAACACTGAAGCTTTCTTT.

CDR3 loop: CASSLPATNTEAFF. Here the CDR3 DNA reads TGTGCCAGCAGCTTGCCAGCAACAAACACTGAAGCTTTCTTT. The chain couples TRBV5-4 to TRBJ1-1; unclear D gene. The CDR3 runs to 14 residues. Germline-derived CDR1 and CDR2 are SGHNT and YYREEE (reference sequence). V dropped 1 base and J dropped 2 bases, with 9 bases sitting between them.

The V call is TRBV30, the J call TRBJ1-2; D uncertain. The CDR3 has 14 amino acids. Germline CDR1 GTSNPN, CDR2 SVGIG (reference sequence). Trimming left V 7 bases short and J 0 bases short, with 15 bases between. CDR3 sequence reads: CASSPGYSNYGYTF. The CDR3 nucleotides read TGTGCCTCGTCCCCGGGATATTCTAACTATGGCTACACCTTC.

CDR3 sequence (DNA): TGTGCCAGCTCACCAGGACAGGTAAACACTGAAGCTTTCTTT. Translation: CASSPGQVNTEAFF. The chain recombines TRBV18 with TRBJ1-1, with 7 positions matching TRBD1. This CDR3 contains 14 residues. CDR1 is KGHSH and CDR2 is LQKENI in the germline V gene. The ends lost 2 bases at V and 2 bases at J; junction bases unmatched: 2.

V gene TRBV4-1 combines with J gene TRBJ2-7; 9 bases are shared with TRBD1. Germline lookup yields CDR1 MGHRA and CDR2 YSYEKL. This CDR3 has 15 residues. V lost 0 bases to trimming and J lost 7 bases; unmatched junction nucleotides: 7. The CDR3 spells CASSQEGQGRIEQYF. CDR3 coding DNA: TGCGCCAGCAGCCAAGAGGGACAGGGACGTATAGAGCAGTACTTC.

In DNA form, the CDR3 reads TGTGCCAGCAGTTTTTTCAAAGAAACCGGGGAGCTGTTTTTT. This translates into CASSFFKETGELFF. The chain carries TRBV28 and TRBJ2-2; no definite D call. The CDR3 loop spans 14 amino acids. Germline V gives CDR1 MDHEN, CDR2 SYDVKM. The V end was cut by 3 bases, the J end by 5 bases, with 10 bases between.

This chain links TRBV30 with TRBJ1-3, with no clear D. Looked up from germline, CDR1 is GTSNPN and CDR2 is SVGIG (reference sequence). This CDR3 has 12 residues. V was shortened by 2 bases and J by 4 bases, with 6 bases between the two germline ends. The CDR3 bases are TGTGCCTGGAGTCGAAAAGGAAACACCATATATTTT. Its translation is CAWSRKGNTIYF.

V usage is TRBV30 and J usage is TRBJ1-5; D remains ambiguous. Germline CDR1 and CDR2: GTSNPN and SVGIG (reference sequence). With 1 base removed from V and 3 bases from J, the gap between germline ends came to 7 bases. The CDR3 extends over 13 amino acids. The CDR3 DNA follows: TGTGCCTGGAGTGCGGCGGACAATCAGCCCCAGCATTTT. It is translated as CAWSAADNQPQHF.

The genes are TRBV6-5 and TRBJ2-3, with 7 bases fitting TRBD1. Per the germline V gene, CDR1 is MNHEY and CDR2 is SVGAGI. V lost 9 bases and J lost 2; bases outside the gene matches: 8. The CDR3 sequence is 14 residues long. The chain's CDR3 is CASEGAGTTDTQYF. The CDR3 nucleotides are TGTGCCAGTGAGGGGGCAGGGACCACAGATACGCAGTATTTT.

This clone was seen once. The gene calls are TRBV11-2 and TRBJ2-1; D remains unclear. Germline CDR1 is SGHAT and CDR2 is FQNNGV. This CDR3 has 13 residues. Trimming stripped 2 bases from V and 5 bases from J, with 7 bases between. CDR3 in DNA: TGTGCCAGCAGCTTATACGAAGACAATGAGCAGTTCTTC. Residues: CASSLYEDNEQFF. Supplemented by reference TRBV11-2 and TRBJ2-1, the full variable domain reads EAGVAQSPRYKIIEKRQSVAFWCNPISGHATLYWYQQILGQGPKLLIQFQNNGVVDDSQLPKDRFSAERLKGVDSTLKIQPAKLEDSAVYLCASSLYEDNEQFFGPGTRLTVL.

The chain employs TRBV12-3 or TRBV12-4 and TRBJ1-2; D not certain. The V gene lost 7 bases and the J gene lost 3 bases, with 9 bases spanning the gap. This CDR3 comprises 12 residues. In DNA form, the CDR3 reads TGTGCCAGCACCGCCTTGGACTATGGCTACACCTTC. Translating it yields CASTALDYGYTF.

This clone appeared once. The chain joins TRBV6-2 or TRBV6-3 to TRBJ2-5; 10 nucleotides line up with TRBD2. This CDR3 has 15 amino acids. The junction had 3 bases not matched to a gene; V was cut back by 4 bases and J by 1 base. Germline V gives CDR1 MNHEY, CDR2 SVGEGT. The CDR3 DNA is TGTGCCAGCAGTTTACTAGCGGGGAGCCAAGAGACCCAGTACTTC. It encodes CASSLLAGSQETQYF.

The gene calls are TRBV3-1 (or the pseudogene TRBV3-2) and TRBJ2-2; tentatively, D is TRBD2 (6 bases). V gave up 3 bases and J gave up 5 bases, with 16 bases separating them. This CDR3 spans 16 amino acids. Germline-derived CDR1 and CDR2 are LGHDT and YNNKEL (reference sequence). The CDR3 nucleotides read TGTGCCAGCAGCCAGGCACTAAGGGACTGGACCGGGGAGCTGTTTTTT. Protein product: CASSQALRDWTGELFF.

The genes are TRBV4-2 and TRBJ1-4, with a weak D call TRBD1 (5 bases). The CDR3 consists of 15 residues. Trimming pared 1 base from V and 4 bases from J, leaving 10 bases between. The germline CDR1 and CDR2 sequences are LGHNA and YNFKEQ. CDR3 nucleotides: TGTGCCAGCAGCCAAGGGGAGGGGATTAATGAAAAACTGTTTTTT. Encoded protein: CASSQGEGINEKLFF.

This clone has just a few counts. The rearrangement joins TRBV6-5 to TRBJ1-6, with TRBD1 matching over 8 bases. The V segment lost 7 bases and the J segment 8 bases; nucleotides outside the gene matches: 4. CDR3 length: 13 residues. The germline V gene has CDR1 MNHEY and CDR2 SVGAGI. CDR3 residues: CASTLTGDSPLHF. CDR3 bases: TGTGCCAGCACGTTGACAGGGGATTCACCCCTCCACTTT.